The clone carrying this T cell receptor (beta chain) was seen only a few times. Isolation of PBMCs was performed on 8.5 to 10 ml fresh peripheral blood. This record comes from a study of T cells in Graves' hyperthyroidism and ophthalmopathy. From germline, CDR1 is SNHLY and CDR2 FYNNEI. The V segment lost 7 bases and the J segment 8 bases; nucleotides outside the gene matches: 12. This CDR3 region has 15 residues. RNA transcripts gave rise to amplified TCR beta CDR3 regions. The TCR CDR3 first-round RT-PCR relied on the HTBI primer set. In TCRdb, the multiplex PCR reads were re-called with MiXCR into one record per CDR3 protein. The data contain 550,000 to 800,000 distinct CDR3 sequences, 15% to 20% of them singletons.

Sequencing was carried out using blood. This TCR derives from a man aged 50-59 years with Graves' hyperthyroidism. The chain has TRBV2 and TRBJ1-4; 8 bases agree with TRBD1. CDR3 residues: CASIILTGGREKLFF. DNA of the CDR3: TGTGCCAGCATCATATTAACAGGGGGACGGGAAAAACTGTTTTTT.